Sequencing of this T cell receptor (beta chain) was carried out in a study of post-analysis software for immune sequencing data. Each TCR beta cDNA library carried unique molecular identifiers. TCRdb reprocessed the PCR reads via MiXCR and lists one record per CDR3 protein. The table shows 550,000 to 700,000 distinct CDR3 sequences, with 44% occurring only once. Study observations and caveats: With F measure, samples from one preparation batch clustered together strongly. Among 5 or 6 TRBV segments more frequent in patients than controls were TRBV5-6, TRBV5-1 and TRBV20-1.

This clonotype was found a few times. What it binds is not known. This CDR3 contains 13 residues. Germline values: CDR1 SGHVS, CDR2 FQNEAQ. V lost 5 bases, J lost 9 bases, and 3 bases stayed unmatched. Sequences were obtained from blood. This TCR came from a girl between 5 and 17 years old with multiple sclerosis. The chain couples TRBV7-8 to TRBJ2-1, with TRBD2 matching 11 bases. The DNA for the CDR3 is TGTGCCAGCAGCCGCGGACTAGCGGGTGAGCAGTTCTTC. Its protein product is CASSRGLAGEQFF.